The TCR beta chain under discussion was sequenced for a study of T cell repertoires in cytomegalovirus infection. Turning to the study itself: Both CMV infection and a matching HLA type were indicated by public TCR beta signatures. Overall study findings and caveats: In two of eight donors, the top clonotype was HLA-C-restricted CMV-specific. Pooled public TCR beta family frequency picked out CMV carriers with the relevant HLA.

A single record per CDR3 protein comes from TCRdb applying MiXCR to the reads. This sample yields more than 150,000 distinct CDR3 sequences, of which around 20% are seen a single time; 2.5% to 3% belongs to the top ten. With regard to this clonotype: What it binds is not known.

This sequence was found in a human donor in good health (CMV status not recorded). Some clones in this sample may be carry-over from other donors' samples. The sequencing input was PBMCs.

CDR3 in DNA: TGTGCCAGCGGAAGACAGGGATTCTACAATGAGCAGTTCTTC. Its protein is CASGRQGFYNEQFF. The rearrangement uses TRBV6-6 and TRBJ2-1; 7 bases fit TRBD1. From germline, CDR1 is MNHNY and CDR2 SVGAGI (reference sequence). The CDR3 covers 14 residues. Trimming took 8 bases from V and 3 from J; bases not matched to a gene: 7.